Listed below are T cell receptor beta chains from one sample, sequenced in a study of blood T cell repertoires in COVID-19. Assay used: immunoSEQ multiplex PCR; TCRdb lists only in-frame clones, some missing. The sample carries about 59,000 clones, approximately 85% recorded once. Sequencing was carried out using peripheral blood. The receptors derive from a human donor in a cohort sampled during active COVID-19. CDR3s include the opening cysteine and the closing phenylalanine or tryptophan. A D gene is named only where the DNA matches it firmly. Rows give clone size only sometimes, using once, few, many, or a class for an expanded clone.

j_call v_call d_call clone_size cdr3_nt cdr3_aa
TRBJ2-7 TRBV9 TRBD1 - TGTGCCAGCAGCCCCTTCGCGGGACAGGGTTGGTACGAGCAGTACTTC CASSPFAGQGWYEQYF
TRBJ2-3 TRBV3-1/TRBV3-2 TRBD2 - TGTGCCAGCAGCCTAGGACTAGCGACGGATACGCAGTATTTT CASSLGLATDTQYF
TRBJ1-1 TRBV19 - - TGTGCCAGTACCCCTCTCCCGGAGGGGCCTGAAGCTTTCTTT CASTPLPEGPEAFF
TRBJ2-2 TRBV18 TRBD1 - TGTGCCAGCTCACCCCCGGGGACAGGGGGTACCGGGGAGCTGTTTTTT CASSPPGTGGTGELFF
TRBJ2-5 TRBV5-1 TRBD2 once TGCGCCAGCAGCACAAAACTAGCGACGGAGACCCAGTACTTC CASSTKLATETQYF
TRBJ1-4 TRBV7-9 - - TGTGCCAGCAGCTTGTGGCAGGATGAAAAACTGTTTTTT CASSLWQDEKLFF
TRBJ1-2 TRBV5-1 - - TGCGCCAGCAGCTTTCAGGGAGGGTATGGCTACACCTTC CASSFQGGYGYTF
TRBJ2-3 TRBV9 - - TGTGCCAGCAGCGTACAGACAGTTCCCACAGATACGCAGTATTTT CASSVQTVPTDTQYF
TRBJ2-1 TRBV29-1 - - TGCAGCGTTGGGTCGAGCTCCTACAATGAGCAGTTCTTC CSVGSSSYNEQFF
TRBJ2-7 TRBV7-9 - - TGTGCCAGCAGCTCCTCCGGGACACTTGGGGAGCAGTACTTC CASSSSGTLGEQYF
TRBJ2-5 TRBV5-1 TRBD1 - TGCGCCAGCAGCTTACAGGGGGGAGAGACCCAGTACTTC CASSLQGGETQYF
TRBJ1-5 TRBV7-2 - - TGTGCCAGCAGCTCTGGGAGAACTCAGCCCCAGCATTTT CASSSGRTQPQHF
TRBJ1-4 TRBV7-9 - many TGTGCCAGCAGCCCCTCACTGACAACTAATGAAAAACTGTTTTTT CASSPSLTTNEKLFF
TRBJ1-2 TRBV4-3 - - TGCGCCAGCAGCCAAGATCAGGGGACGGCTGGCTACACCTTC CASSQDQGTAGYTF
TRBJ2-7 TRBV6-2/TRBV6-3 TRBD2 - TGTGCCAGCAGCCAGACTAGCGGGGGGGCCTTCCACTACGAGCAGTACTTC CASSQTSGGAFHYEQYF
TRBJ1-3 TRBV7-9 - - TGTGCCAGCAGCTCCGCGGGGGTCTCTGGAAACACCATATATTTT CASSSAGVSGNTIYF
TRBJ1-5 TRBV30 - - TGTGCCTGGAGTCGGCGGGGAGTGGGCAATCAGCCCCAGCATTTT CAWSRRGVGNQPQHF
TRBJ1-5 TRBV19 TRBD1 - TGTGCCAGTACAGGGGGGCGCCCACCGGATCAGCCCCAGCATTTT CASTGGRPPDQPQHF
TRBJ1-2 TRBV7-2 - - TGTGCCAGCAGTCTAGCCGTGGGCGGCCTCTATGGCTACACCTTC CASSLAVGGLYGYTF
TRBJ1-4 TRBV18 - - TGTGCCAGCTCACCCAATAATGAAAAACTGTTTTTT CASSPNNEKLFF
TRBJ1-1 TRBV28 TRBD1 - TGTGCCAGCAGTGCCCGGGACAGGGGGCGAGAAGCTTTCTTT CASSARDRGREAFF
TRBJ1-4 TRBV7-2 TRBD1 - TGTGCCAGCAGCTCCGGACAGGGGAGGGAAAAACTGTTTTTT CASSSGQGREKLFF
TRBJ1-6 TRBV5-1 - - TGCGCCAGCAGCCCGTCCGGAACAGGAGCTTATAATTCACCCCTCCACTTT CASSPSGTGAYNSPLHF
TRBJ1-2 TRBV6-2/TRBV6-3 TRBD1 medium-sized TGTGCCAGCAGCCTCGACTATAAGACAGGGCTGAACTATGGCTACACCTTC CASSLDYKTGLNYGYTF
TRBJ2-7 TRBV12-3/TRBV12-4 TRBD1 once TGTGCCAGCACTGACAGGGATGGCTACGAGCAGTACTTC CASTDRDGYEQYF
TRBJ1-2 TRBV7-5 - - TGTGCCAGAAGCAACCCGGCCCCAGGGCCTAACTATGGCTACACCTTC CARSNPAPGPNYGYTF
TRBJ2-3 TRBV7-5 - - TGTGCCAGAAGCTTAAGCGGCGGGGAGAGCACAGATACGCAGTATTTT CARSLSGGESTDTQYF
TRBJ2-2 TRBV6-5 TRBD2 - TGTGCCAGCAGTTATCGGGGGGACACCGGGGAGCTGTTTTTT CASSYRGDTGELFF
TRBJ2-7 TRBV12-3/TRBV12-4 - - TGTGCCAGCACCAGGTCGGGGTTCTACGAGCAGTACTTC CASTRSGFYEQYF
TRBJ1-6 TRBV7-9 TRBD1 few TGTGCCAGCAGCCCCGACAGGGGGGATTCACCCCTCCACTTT CASSPDRGDSPLHF
TRBJ2-5 TRBV9 TRBD2 - TGTGCCAGCAGCGTAGGGGGTAGCGGGGTGGGAGAGACCCAGTACTTC CASSVGGSGVGETQYF
TRBJ1-6 TRBV6-5 TRBD1 - TGTGCCAGCAGACGCGACAGGGTTAGGTTCTCACCCCTCCACTTT CASRRDRVRFSPLHF
TRBJ2-3 TRBV3-1/TRBV3-2 - - TGTGCCAGCAGCCCTCAGGGAACAGATACGCAGTATTTT CASSPQGTDTQYF
TRBJ1-4 TRBV10-3 TRBD1 - TGTGCCATCAGTGAGTCATGGACAGGGGGCGAAAAACTGTTTTTT CAISESWTGGEKLFF
TRBJ2-7 TRBV27 TRBD2 - TGTGCCAGCAGTGCACCCTCACTAGCGGGGGGGCCAGGAGAGCAGTACTTC CASSAPSLAGGPGEQYF
TRBJ1-4 TRBV7-2 TRBD1 - TGTGCCAGCAGCCATTACAGGGGCGATGAAAAACTGTTTTTT CASSHYRGDEKLFF
TRBJ2-1 TRBV27 - - TGTGCCAGCAGTCTAAGGGGGGGTGAGCAGTTCTTC CASSLRGGEQFF